A selection of T cell receptor beta chains follows, all from one sample in a study of cytomegalovirus exposure and HLA in healthy donors. TCRdb's table, derived via immunoSEQ multiplex PCR, lists solely in-frame clones and lacks some. The sample yields roughly 100,000 clones, approximately 82% seen once. What was sequenced was PBMCs. The receptors here all came from a man aged 40-49 years in good health and CMV-seropositive. Both conserved end residues are part of each CDR3. The D gene is left open where the match is weak. A row's size may be missing; if present it is once, few, many or a size class.

CDR3 protein	CDR3 DNA	clone size	V gene	J gene	D gene
CASSVGLSGGHTDTQYF	TGTGCCAGCAGCGTAGGCCTTAGCGGGGGACACACAGATACGCAGTATTTT	NA	TRBV9	TRBJ2-3	TRBD2
CASSVYRVNTEAFF	TGTGCCAGCAGCGTATACAGGGTGAACACTGAAGCTTTCTTT	NA	TRBV5-8	TRBJ1-1	NA
CASRDRDPGADTQYF	TGTGCCAGCAGGGACAGGGACCCAGGCGCAGATACGCAGTATTTT	NA	TRBV7-9	TRBJ2-3	TRBD1
CASSVGTGKYEQFF	TGTGCCAGCAGTGTCGGGACAGGGAAATATGAGCAGTTCTTC	NA	TRBV6-4	TRBJ2-1	TRBD1
CASSQDRGWGYTF	TGTGCCAGCAGCCAAGACAGGGGATGGGGCTACACCTTC	NA	TRBV4-2	TRBJ1-2	NA
CASSLRRNGELFF	TGTGCCAGCAGTTTACGGAGGAACGGGGAGCTGTTTTTT	NA	TRBV28	TRBJ2-2	NA
CASSSLAGSDTQYF	TGTGCCAGCAGCAGCCTAGCGGGATCAGATACGCAGTATTTT	NA	TRBV5-4	TRBJ2-3	TRBD2
CASSSNRDQPQHF	TGTGCCAGCAGCTCGAACAGGGATCAGCCCCAGCATTTT	NA	TRBV7-2	TRBJ1-5	NA
CASSLEGGRETQYF	TGTGCCAGCAGCTTAGAGGGAGGGCGGGAGACCCAGTACTTC	NA	TRBV7-2	TRBJ2-5	TRBD2
CASSLMAGSYEQYF	TGTGCCAGCAGCTTGATGGCGGGCTCCTACGAGCAGTACTTC	few	TRBV11-3	TRBJ2-7	NA
CAWKSTWTGGGYTF	TGTGCCTGGAAGAGTACGTGGACAGGGGGTGGCTACACCTTC	NA	TRBV30	TRBJ1-2	TRBD1
CASKPSPGLAGNEQFF	TGTGCCAGCAAGCCCTCTCCGGGACTAGCGGGGAATGAGCAGTTCTTC	NA	TRBV6-6	TRBJ2-1	TRBD2
CASSLAQTGPYGYTF	TGTGCCAGCAGCTTGGCCCAGACAGGGCCCTATGGCTACACCTTC	NA	TRBV5-6	TRBJ1-2	TRBD1
CAWRRNSGNSPLHF	TGTGCCTGGCGCCGGAACAGTGGAAATTCACCCCTCCACTTT	few	TRBV30	TRBJ1-6	NA
CASSLAHISNQPQHF	TGTGCCAGCAGCTTAGCACACATTAGCAATCAGCCCCAGCATTTT	NA	TRBV7-2	TRBJ1-5	NA
CASSLVESEQYF	TGTGCCAGCAGCTTAGTCGAGTCCGAGCAGTACTTC	NA	TRBV7-3	TRBJ2-7	NA
CASSMVGGNYGYTF	TGTGCCAGCAGCATGGTTGGAGGGAACTATGGCTACACCTTC	medium-sized	TRBV7-9	TRBJ1-2	NA
CASSDGGSVETQYF	TGTGCCAGCAGCGATGGCGGGAGTGTAGAGACCCAGTACTTC	few	TRBV9	TRBJ2-5	TRBD2
CASSQEGGIAGSYEQYF	TGCGCCAGCAGCCAAGAAGGGGGGATAGCGGGCTCCTACGAGCAGTACTTC	NA	TRBV4-3	TRBJ2-7	NA
CASSLRGASGERNSPLHF	TGTGCCAGCAGCCTACGGGGTGCGTCCGGGGAACGGAATTCACCCCTCCACTTT	NA	TRBV27	TRBJ1-6	NA
CASSDTSTDTQYF	TGTGCCAGCTCGGACACTTCCACAGATACGCAGTATTTT	NA	TRBV28	TRBJ2-3	NA
CASSYGGRSYNEQFF	TGTGCCAGCAGCTACGGCGGGAGGTCCTACAATGAGCAGTTCTTC	NA	TRBV7-3	TRBJ2-1	TRBD2
CASSQEGGVPSYEQYF	TGCGCCAGCAGCCAAGAAGGCGGGGTGCCCTCCTACGAGCAGTACTTC	few	TRBV4-3	TRBJ2-7	NA
CSVGLMNTEAFF	TGCAGCGTTGGACTGATGAACACTGAAGCTTTCTTT	NA	TRBV29-1	TRBJ1-1	NA